This T cell receptor (beta chain) was captured in a study of shared clonotypes between healthy human individuals. General study findings and limits: Sequencing depth was a factor that was expected to affect clonotype sharing among donors.

This clone was found once. Its antigen is undetermined. Trimming left V 0 bases short and J 3 bases short, with 16 bases between. CDR1 SGDLS and CDR2 YYNGEE come from the germline V gene. CDR3 length: 16 residues. Profiling relied on immunoSEQ multiplex PCR, and the TCRdb table lists in-frame clones only, not all of them. The sample lists 1.6 million or so clones, roughly 96% occurring once. The source is a man aged 25-45 years in good health. The sample consisted of naive CD4+ T cells sorted from blood. Subset indicated: CD45RA+ positively selected. J is TRBJ2-7 and V is TRBV9; the D is unclear. The CDR3 DNA sequence: TGTGCCAGCAGCGTAGGAGTCGGGCAGACCTACTACGAGCAGTACTTC. It codes for CASSVGVGQTYYEQYF.